This is a list of T cell receptor beta chains from one sample in a study of Graves' ophthalmopathy and Graves' hyperthyroidism. One entry per CDR3 protein results from TCRdb running MiXCR on the multiplex PCR reads. The sample lists 500,000 to 700,000 distinct CDR3 sequences; roughly 39% were seen once. Source material: peripheral blood or thyroid tissue (not recorded which). Source of these receptors: an adult man with Graves' hyperthyroidism. Both conserved end residues are part of each CDR3. The D gene is left open where the match is weak. Expanded clones are given a class, and other clones once, few, many or no size at all.

>TRBJ1-2|.|TRBV29-1|TRBD1
CSETGTGGVIPPGYTF
TGCAGCGAGACCGGGACAGGGGGCGTGATTCCTCCTGGCTACACCTTC
>TRBJ1-2|once|TRBV7-9|.
CASRSDTGGAYGYTF
TGTGCCAGCCGCTCCGACACCGGCGGGGCGTATGGCTACACCTTC
>TRBJ2-2|many|TRBV7-8|TRBD1
CASSHRGYTGELFF
TGTGCCAGCAGCCACAGGGGGTACACCGGGGAGCTGTTTTTT
>TRBJ1-5|many|TRBV19|TRBD1
CASSIGTGEDQPQHF
TGTGCCAGTAGTATTGGGACAGGGGAAGATCAGCCCCAGCATTTT
>TRBJ2-5|.|TRBV29-1|TRBD2
CSVEAAGGVGETQYF
TGCAGCGTAGAAGCAGCGGGAGGGGTCGGAGAGACCCAGTACTTC
>TRBJ1-4|.|TRBV29-1|.
CSVGGTGSEKLFF
TGCAGCGTTGGTGGCACAGGGTCCGAAAAACTGTTTTTT
>TRBJ1-1|.|TRBV7-8|.
CASSLAAEVTEAFF
TGTGCCAGCAGCTTAGCGGCCGAGGTCACTGAAGCTTTCTTT
>TRBJ1-1|many|TRBV12-3/TRBV12-4|.
CASTTNAEAFF
TGTGCCAGCACTACGAACGCTGAAGCTTTCTTT
>TRBJ1-3|few|TRBV7-9|.
CASSLVRGPESENTIYF
TGTGCCAGCAGCTTGGTCCGGGGACCAGAATCCGAAAACACCATATATTTT
>TRBJ2-2|many|TRBV7-8|.
CASSFFNSNTGELFF
TGTGCCAGCAGCTTTTTTAATTCGAACACCGGGGAGCTGTTTTTT
>TRBJ2-7|.|TRBV7-9|TRBD1
CTSSTGQGSYEQYF
TGTACCAGCAGCACCGGACAGGGGTCCTACGAGCAGTACTTC
>TRBJ2-3|many|TRBV2|.
CASDGGNTQYF
TGTGCCAGCGACGGCGGGAATACGCAGTATTTT